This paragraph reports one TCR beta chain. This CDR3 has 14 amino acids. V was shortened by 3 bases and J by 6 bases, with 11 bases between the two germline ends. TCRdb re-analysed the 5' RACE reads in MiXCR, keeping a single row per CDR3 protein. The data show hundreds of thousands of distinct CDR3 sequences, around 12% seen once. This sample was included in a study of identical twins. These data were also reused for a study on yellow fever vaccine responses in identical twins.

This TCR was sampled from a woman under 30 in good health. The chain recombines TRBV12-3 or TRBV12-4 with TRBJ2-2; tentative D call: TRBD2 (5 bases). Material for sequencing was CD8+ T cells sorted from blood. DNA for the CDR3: TGTGCCAGCAGTTTCCGGGTGCGGGCCGGGGAGCTGTTTTTT. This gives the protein CASSFRVRAGELFF.